The clone carrying this T cell receptor beta chain was picked up a small number of times. As the library was built, unique molecular identifiers were attached to individual cDNA molecules. TCRdb processed the RACE reads anew with MiXCR; each CDR3 protein has one entry. The table has 250,000 to 300,000 distinct CDR3 sequences, around 7.3% seen once. Time point of the sample: pre-sensitization, week 0. Treatment indicated: therapeutic diphenylcyclopropenone sensitization with weekly scalp DPC. The data are from a study of human T cells and chemical hapten exposure. The V segment lost 7 bases and the J segment 0 bases; nucleotides outside the gene matches: 9. The CDR3 is 16 amino acids. Germline CDR1 and CDR2: MDHEN and SYDVKM.

The chain recombines TRBV28 with TRBJ1-3; 7 bases map to TRBD1. This receptor was obtained from a man aged 18 to 29 with alopecia areata. Some clones in this sample may be carry-over from other donors' samples. The source material was whole blood, sampled in connection with sensitization to the hapten diphenylcyclopropenone (DPC). As DNA, the CDR3 is TGTGCCAGCAACGAGGGACAGACCTTCTCTGGAAACACCATATATTTT. This translates into CASNEGQTFSGNTIYF.